The 8 T cell receptor beta chains in this list originate from one sample, sequenced in a study of blood T cell repertoires in COVID-19. Clones were sequenced by immunoSEQ multiplex PCR, and TCRdb holds only the in-frame ones, with some missing. The profile shows approximately 310,000 clones, 70% to 90% of them singletons. Sequences were obtained from PBMCs or T cells enriched from blood (not recorded which). All receptors derive from a man aged 25-45 years who had recovered from COVID-19.

This sequence joins TRBV5-1 and TRBJ2-5, with a tentative D call TRBD2 (5 bases). Between the trimmed V and J ends, which lost 0 bases and 2 bases, there was a span of 14 bases. The CDR3 contains 16 residues. Germline V gene sequence: CDR1 SGHRS, CDR2 YFSETQ. This chain's CDR3 is CASSLAPGLGQETQYF. The CDR3 region has the DNA TGCGCCAGCAGCTTGGCCCCGGGGTTGGGGCAAGAGACCCAGTACTTC. The entire variable domain, with the rest obtained from reference TRBV5-1 and TRBJ2-5, is as follows: KAGVTQTPRYLIKTRGQQVTLSCSPISGHRSVSWYQQTPGQGLQFLFEYFSETQRNKGNFPGRFSGRQFSNSRSEMNVSTLELGDSALYLCASSLAPGLGQETQYFGPGTRLLVL.

This clone was found a few times. This sequence joins TRBV7-9 and TRBJ1-1; no clear D gene. Trimming took 6 bases from V and 9 from J, leaving 14 bases between them. From germline, CDR1 is SEHNR and CDR2 FQNEAQ (reference sequence). The CDR3 runs 12 residues. CDR3 DNA sequence: TGTGCCAGCAGGTCAGAGGCTTTTCAAGCTTTCTTT. Translation: CASRSEAFQAFF.

This sequence joins TRBV4-3 and TRBJ2-7; the D gene is possibly TRBD1 (6 bases). V was cut by 4 bases and J by 1 base, with 11 bases left in between. Germline values: CDR1 LGHNA, CDR2 YSLEER. This CDR3 spans 14 amino acids. For the CDR3, the DNA is TGCGCCAGCAGCCCCCGGGACAAATCCTACGAGCAGTACTTC. This gives the protein CASSPRDKSYEQYF.

In the case of this clone: Other DNA sequences in the same sample also yield this CDR3. V usage is TRBV10-3 and J usage is TRBJ1-5; TRBD1 aligns across 9 bases. The CDR3 length is 14 residues. V trimming: 4 bases; J trimming: 2 bases; junction bases outside the gene matches: 0. CDR1 is ENHRY and CDR2 is SYGVKD in the germline V gene. The CDR3 sequence is CAISGTGGNQPQHF. The CDR3 nucleotides read TGTGCCATCAGTGGGACAGGGGGCAATCAGCCCCAGCATTTT.

V usage is TRBV29-1 and J usage is TRBJ2-1; D not certain. V was pared by 0 bases and J by 0 bases, with 6 bases between. Germline assignment: CDR1 SQVTM and CDR2 ANQGSEA. This CDR3 comprises 14 residues. The CDR3 DNA is TGCAGCGTTGAAGACATGGCCTCCTACAATGAGCAGTTCTTC. Translation gives CSVEDMASYNEQFF.

The J gene is TRBJ1-1, the V gene TRBV7-8, with TRBD1 matching over 8 bases. The CDR3 extends over 16 amino acids. Looked up from germline, CDR1 is SGHVS and CDR2 is FQNEAQ. Trimming at V came to 3 bases and at J to 0 bases, leaving 6 bases not matched to a gene. CDR3 bases: TGTGCCAGCAGCTTCCAGGGGGCGATCATGAACACTGAAGCTTTCTTT. This codes for CASSFQGAIMNTEAFF.

V is TRBV5-1 and J is TRBJ1-2, with TRBD1 as a possible D gene (6 bases). Germline V CDR1 and CDR2: SGHRS, YFSETQ. The CDR3 extends over 14 amino acids. V lost 4 bases and J 3 bases, leaving 13 bases between the germline ends. The CDR3: CASSPGDRHYGYTF. CDR3 DNA sequence: TGCGCCAGCAGCCCAGGAGACAGGCACTATGGCTACACCTTC.

The V and J genes are TRBV5-6 and TRBJ1-2; a possible D gene is TRBD1 (6 bases). The germline gives CDR1 SGHDT, CDR2 YYEEEE. There are 13 residues in the CDR3. V was shortened by 3 bases and J by 4 bases, with 10 bases between the two germline ends. The DNA of the CDR3 is TGTGCCAGCAGCTCAGGACAGCGCTATGGCTACACCTTC. This encodes CASSSGQRYGYTF.